The rows below give T cell receptor beta chains drawn from one sample of a study of blood T cell repertoires in COVID-19. Some clones are missing from TCRdb's copy, which holds only in-frame ones; the method was immunoSEQ multiplex PCR. The sample has about 300,000 clones, 85% to 90% seen once; the top ten hold about 4.6%. The sample consisted of PBMCs or T cells enriched from blood (not recorded which). These receptors originate from a man under 40 who had recovered from COVID-19. The CDR3 runs from the conserved cysteine through the conserved F or W. A D gene is named only where the DNA matches it firmly. Expanded clones get a size class; other rows say once, few or many, or leave the size out.

size: NA
J: TRBJ1-5
length: 14
V: TRBV6-5
D: NA
DNA: TGTGCCAGCAGTTACATACAGGAGAATCAGCCCCAGCATTTT
CDR3: CASSYIQENQPQHF

size: NA
J: TRBJ2-7
length: 15
V: TRBV5-6
D: NA
DNA: TGTGCCAGCAGCTGGCAGGGAAAATGGGGCTACGAGCAGTACTTC
CDR3: CASSWQGKWGYEQYF

size: once
J: TRBJ1-6
length: 14
V: TRBV28
D: NA
DNA: TGTGCCAGCAGTCTAGTGAGGAGGGGTTCACCCCTCCACTTT
CDR3: CASSLVRRGSPLHF

size: NA
J: TRBJ1-1
length: 14
V: TRBV7-8
D: NA
DNA: TGTGCCAGCAGCTTAATGGGGGGGGACACTGAAGCTTTCTTT
CDR3: CASSLMGGDTEAFF

size: NA
J: TRBJ1-4
length: 15
V: TRBV9
D: NA
DNA: TGTGCCAGCAGCGCCAGACGGGGGGATAATGAAAAACTGTTTTTT
CDR3: CASSARRGDNEKLFF

size: NA
J: TRBJ2-7
length: 15
V: TRBV7-6
D: TRBD1
DNA: TGTGCCAGCAGCGCCAGGGGGCCGAGCTCCTACGAGCAGTACTTC
CDR3: CASSARGPSSYEQYF

size: NA
J: TRBJ1-2
length: 15
V: TRBV6-2/TRBV6-3
D: TRBD1
DNA: TGTGCCAGCAGTTCCCCGACAGGGGGCATCTATGGCTACACCTTC
CDR3: CASSSPTGGIYGYTF

size: NA
J: TRBJ2-1
length: 15
V: TRBV11-3
D: TRBD1
DNA: TGTGCCAGCAGCTTACCCAACAGGGGCTACAATGAGCAGTTCTTC
CDR3: CASSLPNRGYNEQFF

size: NA
J: TRBJ2-1
length: 15
V: TRBV3-1/TRBV3-2
D: TRBD2
DNA: TGTGCCAGCAGCCATCCCAGCGGGAGAAATAATGAGCAGTTCTTC
CDR3: CASSHPSGRNNEQFF

size: NA
J: TRBJ2-6
length: 15
V: TRBV19
D: TRBD1
DNA: TGTGCCAGTAGAACAGGGGTTACTGGGGCCAACGTCCTGACTTTC
CDR3: CASRTGVTGANVLTF

size: NA
J: TRBJ1-3
length: 17
V: TRBV10-1
D: NA
DNA: TGCGCCAGCAGTGAGTCGTATCGCCGGGACACAAGAAACACCATATATTTT
CDR3: CASSESYRRDTRNTIYF

size: NA
J: TRBJ1-2
length: 18
V: TRBV7-9
D: TRBD1
DNA: TGTGCCAGCAGCTTATTACTCCCGGGACAGGGCAGGACGCATGGCTACACCTTC
CDR3: CASSLLLPGQGRTHGYTF

size: NA
J: TRBJ1-1
length: 13
V: TRBV7-9
D: NA
DNA: TGTGCCAGCAGCTCCGGGGGGAACACTGAAGCTTTCTTT
CDR3: CASSSGGNTEAFF

size: NA
J: TRBJ2-1
length: 16
V: TRBV24-1
D: TRBD2
DNA: TGTGCCACCAAGGAAAGCGGGGGGAGCTCCTACAATGAGCAGTTCTTC
CDR3: CATKESGGSSYNEQFF

size: NA
J: TRBJ2-1
length: 16
V: TRBV7-2
D: TRBD2
DNA: TGTGCCAGCAGCTCCATTAGGCCTAGCGGGTGGGATGAGCAGTTCTTC
CDR3: CASSSIRPSGWDEQFF

size: once
J: TRBJ1-1
length: 15
V: TRBV4-1
D: NA
DNA: TGCGCCAGCAGCCAATATGCGGCTGGGAACACTGAAGCTTTCTTT
CDR3: CASSQYAAGNTEAFF

size: NA
J: TRBJ2-1
length: 14
V: TRBV19
D: TRBD2
DNA: TGTGCCACCCAATCTAGCGGAAACTACAATGAGCAGTTCTTC
CDR3: CATQSSGNYNEQFF

size: few
J: TRBJ2-2
length: 13
V: TRBV19
D: NA
DNA: TGTGCCAGTAGACCTACAGATACCGGGGAGCTGTTTTTT
CDR3: CASRPTDTGELFF

size: once
J: TRBJ2-5
length: 15
V: TRBV6-5
D: TRBD2
DNA: TGTGCCAGCCCCTCGACGGGGGGGGTACAAGAGACCCAGTACTTC
CDR3: CASPSTGGVQETQYF

size: NA
J: TRBJ1-3
length: 13
V: TRBV12-3/TRBV12-4
D: NA
DNA: TGTGCCAGCAGTTCGGGGTATGGAAACACCATATATTTT
CDR3: CASSSGYGNTIYF

size: few
J: TRBJ1-2
length: 13
V: TRBV24-1
D: NA
DNA: TGTGCCACCGAATCGACAGCTAACTATGGCTACACCTTC
CDR3: CATESTANYGYTF

size: NA
J: TRBJ2-7
length: 15
V: TRBV13
D: TRBD2
DNA: TGTGCCAGCAGCCCCGATGGTGCGGGAGACGACGAGCAGTACTTC
CDR3: CASSPDGAGDDEQYF

size: NA
J: TRBJ1-1
length: 14
V: TRBV4-2
D: NA
DNA: TGTGCCAGCAGCCAAGCGGGGAGGGCTACAGAAGCTTTCTTT
CDR3: CASSQAGRATEAFF

size: NA
J: TRBJ2-5
length: 16
V: TRBV29-1
D: TRBD1
DNA: TGCAGCGTTGTGGGACTTGGACAGGGGGCAGGAGAGACCCAGTACTTC
CDR3: CSVVGLGQGAGETQYF

size: once
J: TRBJ2-1
length: 22
V: TRBV10-1
D: TRBD2
DNA: TGCGCCAGCAGTCTACAGCGTTCCGGGACTAGCGGGAGTAAAAGCTCCTACAATGAGCAGTTCTTC
CDR3: CASSLQRSGTSGSKSSYNEQFF

size: NA
J: TRBJ1-5
length: 17
V: TRBV21-1
D: NA
DNA: TGTGCCAGCAGCAAAGCGCTCCGGGACAGGGGCTCTCAGCCCCAGCATTTT
CDR3: CASSKALRDRGSQPQHF

size: NA
J: TRBJ1-6
length: 14
V: TRBV7-9
D: NA
DNA: TGTGCCAGCAGCTTAGTTTACGGGGAGTCACCCCTCCACTTT
CDR3: CASSLVYGESPLHF

size: NA
J: TRBJ1-2
length: 14
V: TRBV19
D: NA
DNA: TGTGCCAGTAGTATAACGACTACACCGAGTGGCTACACCTTC
CDR3: CASSITTTPSGYTF

size: NA
J: TRBJ1-2
length: 12
V: TRBV5-1
D: NA
DNA: TGCGCCAGCAGCCCGGACACCTATGGCTACACCTTC
CDR3: CASSPDTYGYTF

size: NA
J: TRBJ2-3
length: 18
V: TRBV2
D: TRBD2
DNA: TGTGCCAGCACCCCGATAAAACTAGCGGGGGCACCCACAGATACGCAGTATTTT
CDR3: CASTPIKLAGAPTDTQYF

size: once
J: TRBJ2-1
length: 19
V: TRBV28
D: TRBD1
DNA: TGTGCCAGCAGTTTGATGTCTTTCCGGGACAGGGGATTCCACAATGAGCAGTTCTTC
CDR3: CASSLMSFRDRGFHNEQFF

size: NA
J: TRBJ1-2
length: 13
V: TRBV6-4
D: NA
DNA: TGTGCCAGCAGTCTTGGGGCAGGATATGGCTACACCTTC
CDR3: CASSLGAGYGYTF

size: NA
J: TRBJ2-3
length: 15
V: TRBV30
D: NA
DNA: TGTGCCTGGAGCCCTAGGACTGGTAGCACAGATACGCAGTATTTT
CDR3: CAWSPRTGSTDTQYF

size: NA
J: TRBJ2-7
length: 17
V: TRBV5-4
D: TRBD2
DNA: TGTGCCAGCAGCCTGGGGACTAGCGGGAGAATCTCCTACGAGCAGTACTTC
CDR3: CASSLGTSGRISYEQYF

size: NA
J: TRBJ2-3
length: 19
V: TRBV3-1/TRBV3-2
D: TRBD2
DNA: TGTGCCAGCAGCCAAGTTAGGCTAGCGGGGGAGCCACGCACAGATACGCAGTATTTT
CDR3: CASSQVRLAGEPRTDTQYF

size: once
J: TRBJ2-3
length: 15
V: TRBV11-2
D: TRBD2
DNA: TGTGCCAGCACGAGGGGCGGGGGGCCAGGAGATACGCAGTATTTT
CDR3: CASTRGGGPGDTQYF

size: NA
J: TRBJ2-1
length: 14
V: TRBV2
D: NA
DNA: TGTGCCAGCAGCGGGGTTAAGAGCTACAATGAGCAGTTCTTC
CDR3: CASSGVKSYNEQFF

size: NA
J: TRBJ2-5
length: 14
V: TRBV19
D: NA
DNA: TGTGCCAGTAGCACCTCCGGGACTCAAGAGACCCAGTACTTC
CDR3: CASSTSGTQETQYF

size: NA
J: TRBJ1-1
length: 14
V: TRBV7-9
D: TRBD1
DNA: TGTGCCAGCAGCCTAGGACAGGCGAACACTGAAGCTTTCTTT
CDR3: CASSLGQANTEAFF

size: NA
J: TRBJ2-1
length: 13
V: TRBV28
D: NA
DNA: TGTGCCAGCAGTCTTCAGAAAGACCGGACTCGGTTCTTC
CDR3: CASSLQKDRTRFF

size: few
J: TRBJ2-1
length: 12
V: TRBV29-1
D: TRBD2
DNA: TGCAGCGCGGGACTAGCGAACAATGAGCAGTTCTTC
CDR3: CSAGLANNEQFF

size: NA
J: TRBJ1-3
length: 14
V: TRBV6-5
D: NA
DNA: TGTGCCAGTGCCGTCTCAGGGGCGGGAAACACCATATATTTT
CDR3: CASAVSGAGNTIYF

size: NA
J: TRBJ2-1
length: 14
V: TRBV10-3
D: TRBD2
DNA: TGTGCCATCAACCCGGGAGGGTCCTACAATGAGCAGTTCTTC
CDR3: CAINPGGSYNEQFF

size: NA
J: TRBJ1-4
length: 16
V: TRBV5-1
D: NA
DNA: TGCGCCAGCAGCTCCGGACAGAGCCCAACTAATGAAAAACTGTTTTTT
CDR3: CASSSGQSPTNEKLFF

size: NA
J: TRBJ2-7
length: 15
V: TRBV15
D: NA
DNA: TGTGCCACCAGCAGGTCCCGTAGCCCAACCTACGAGCAGTACTTC
CDR3: CATSRSRSPTYEQYF

size: NA
J: TRBJ1-1
length: 14
V: TRBV28
D: NA
DNA: TGTGCCAGCTTTAGCCCGGTGGTGAACACTGAAGCTTTCTTT
CDR3: CASFSPVVNTEAFF

size: NA
J: TRBJ2-5
length: 15
V: TRBV27
D: NA
DNA: TGTGCCAGCAGTCGTCAAAACAGAATCCAAGAGACCCAGTACTTC
CDR3: CASSRQNRIQETQYF

size: once
J: TRBJ1-4
length: 17
V: TRBV5-6
D: NA
DNA: TGTGCCAGCAGCTTGCGCGTCAGGCGGGCAACTAATGAAAAACTGTTTTTT
CDR3: CASSLRVRRATNEKLFF

size: NA
J: TRBJ1-1
length: 14
V: TRBV19
D: NA
DNA: TGTGCCAGTAGGAATCAGACACTGCATACGAGCGCTTTCTTT
CDR3: CASRNQTLHTSAFF

size: once
J: TRBJ1-1
length: 13
V: TRBV19
D: TRBD1
DNA: TGTGCCAGTAGTATTTGGACAGGGCAAGAAGCTTTCTTT
CDR3: CASSIWTGQEAFF

size: NA
J: TRBJ1-4
length: 15
V: TRBV4-1
D: NA
DNA: TGCGCCAGCAGCCGGGGAGGGTCCAATAATGAAAAACTGTTTTTT
CDR3: CASSRGGSNNEKLFF

size: NA
J: TRBJ2-3
length: 15
V: TRBV24-1
D: TRBD2
DNA: TGTGCCACCAGCCTAGCGGGATTGGGGGCAGATACGCAGTATTTT
CDR3: CATSLAGLGADTQYF

size: NA
J: TRBJ2-5
length: 19
V: TRBV5-1
D: TRBD2
DNA: TGCGCCAGCAGCTTGGACCCCTTAGAAGCGGGGGGACTCCAAGAGACCCAGTACTTC
CDR3: CASSLDPLEAGGLQETQYF